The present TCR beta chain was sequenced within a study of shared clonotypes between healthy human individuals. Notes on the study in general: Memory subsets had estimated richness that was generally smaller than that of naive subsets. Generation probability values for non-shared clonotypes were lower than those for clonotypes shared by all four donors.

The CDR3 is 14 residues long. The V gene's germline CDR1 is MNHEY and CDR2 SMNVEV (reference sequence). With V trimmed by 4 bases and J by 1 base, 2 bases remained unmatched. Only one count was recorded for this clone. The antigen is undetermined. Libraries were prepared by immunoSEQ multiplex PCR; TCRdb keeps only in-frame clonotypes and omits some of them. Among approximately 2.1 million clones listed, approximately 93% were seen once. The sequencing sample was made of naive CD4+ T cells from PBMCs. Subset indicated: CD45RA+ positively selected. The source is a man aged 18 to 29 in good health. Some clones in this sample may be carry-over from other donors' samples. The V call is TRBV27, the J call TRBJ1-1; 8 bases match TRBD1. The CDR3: CASSYDRGNTEAFF. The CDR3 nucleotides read TGTGCCAGCAGTTATGACAGGGGGAACACTGAAGCTTTCTTT.